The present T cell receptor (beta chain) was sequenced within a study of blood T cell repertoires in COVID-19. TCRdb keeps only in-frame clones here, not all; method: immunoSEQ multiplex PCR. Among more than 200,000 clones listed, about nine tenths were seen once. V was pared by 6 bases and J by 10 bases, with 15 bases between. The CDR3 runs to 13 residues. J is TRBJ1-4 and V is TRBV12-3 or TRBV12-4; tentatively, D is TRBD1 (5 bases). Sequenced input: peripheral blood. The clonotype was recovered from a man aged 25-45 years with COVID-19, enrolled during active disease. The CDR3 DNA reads TGTGCCAGCAGCCGACAGAATCAGAGAAAACTGTTTTTT. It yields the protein CASSRQNQRKLFF.